The 3 T cell receptor beta chains below all came from one sample that was sequenced in a study of blood T cell repertoires in COVID-19. Sequenced by immunoSEQ multiplex PCR; TCRdb stores in-frame clones only, minus some. The sample lists some 200,000 clones, less than 90% seen once, with 2.6% in the top ten. The sequencing input was PBMCs or T cells enriched from blood (not recorded which). The receptors here all came from a woman aged 25 to 39 who had recovered from COVID-19.

This clone has a handful of counts. The chain links TRBV9 to TRBJ1-2; 7 bases are a match to TRBD1. Germline V gives CDR1 SGDLS, CDR2 YYNGEE. The length of the CDR3 is 15 residues. The J segment lost 0 bases and the V segment lost 0 bases, leaving 2 bases of the junction unmatched. The CDR3 nucleotides are TGTGCCAGCAGCGTAGGGGACAGAACTAACTATGGCTACACCTTC. Its translation: CASSVGDRTNYGYTF.

The rearrangement uses TRBV6-1 and TRBJ2-7; 7 bases map to TRBD2. The CDR3 spans 15 residues. Germline V gene sequence: CDR1 MNHNS, CDR2 SASEGT. V lost 3 bases and J lost 7; bases outside the gene matches: 12. DNA of the CDR3: TGTGCCAGCAGTGAGCTAAGCGGGACGGCTGGTGAGCAGTACTTC. It is translated as CASSELSGTAGEQYF.

The V gene is TRBV6-1, the J gene TRBJ2-7; possibly TRBD2 for D (5 bases). Between the trimmed V and J ends, which lost 2 bases and 3 bases, there was a span of 11 bases. The CDR3 has 14 amino acids. Germline-derived CDR1 and CDR2 are MNHNS and SASEGT. The CDR3 DNA reads TGTGCCAGCAGTGAAAACCGGGGTGGCTACGAGCAGTACTTC. Protein product: CASSENRGGYEQYF.